This is a list of T cell receptor beta chains from one sample in a study of blood T cell repertoires in COVID-19. Generated by immunoSEQ multiplex PCR, the TCRdb table keeps only in-frame clones and is missing some. This sample yields about 160,000 clones, of which just under 85% are seen a single time; about a fifth belongs to the top ten. The specimen was peripheral blood. These receptors all come from a woman of 80 years or more with acute or convalescent COVID-19. Each CDR3 is given with its conserved first and last residue. D genes are given only for firm matches. Size tells how often a clone was seen (once, few, many) or the class of an expanded clone, and some rows leave it out.

TRBV5-1	NA	TRBJ2-7	TRBD1	CASSLSPGGYYEQYF	TGCGCCAGCAGCTTAAGTCCAGGGGGTTACTACGAGCAGTACTTC
TRBV2	NA	TRBJ1-1	NA	CASSDSERTEAFF	TGTGCCAGCAGTGATAGCGAGCGCACTGAAGCTTTCTTT
TRBV30	NA	TRBJ2-4	NA	CAWSVGYQGGPRSIQYF	TGTGCCTGGAGTGTGGGGTATCAGGGGGGCCCCAGGAGCATTCAGTACTTC
TRBV4-1	NA	TRBJ2-7	TRBD1	CASSPGTGGNEQYF	TGCGCCAGCAGCCCCGGGACAGGGGGCAACGAGCAGTACTTC
TRBV7-9	NA	TRBJ2-6	TRBD1	CASSPGTGVSGANVLTF	TGTGCCAGCAGCCCCGGGACAGGGGTCTCTGGGGCCAACGTCCTGACTTTC
TRBV5-1	NA	TRBJ2-7	NA	CASSFRTDTYEQYF	TGCGCCAGCAGCTTTAGGACGGACACCTACGAGCAGTACTTC
TRBV5-8	NA	TRBJ2-2	TRBD2	CASSGGLAGAGELFF	TGTGCCAGCAGCGGGGGACTAGCGGGAGCCGGGGAGCTGTTTTTT
TRBV3-1/TRBV3-2	NA	TRBJ1-2	TRBD1	CASSHGDRGESGYTF	TGTGCCAGCAGCCACGGCGACAGGGGGGAAAGTGGCTACACCTTC
TRBV3-1/TRBV3-2	NA	TRBJ2-2	NA	CASTTTQLNTGELFF	TGTGCCAGCACCACTACTCAACTGAACACCGGGGAGCTGTTTTTT
TRBV5-1	NA	TRBJ2-3	NA	CASSLWGDTADTQYF	TGCGCCAGCAGCTTGTGGGGGGATACGGCAGATACGCAGTATTTT
TRBV6-6	NA	TRBJ2-7	TRBD2	CASSHGTSGRDEQYF	TGTGCCAGCAGCCACGGGACTAGCGGGAGAGACGAGCAGTACTTC
TRBV2	NA	TRBJ2-3	TRBD2	CASSSGLASTDTQYF	TGTGCCAGCAGTTCCGGACTAGCCTCCACAGATACGCAGTATTTT
TRBV3-1/TRBV3-2	NA	TRBJ1-1	TRBD1	CASSRGQGEAFF	TGTGCCAGCAGCCGAGGACAGGGAGAAGCTTTCTTT
TRBV6-4	NA	TRBJ2-3	TRBD2	CASSDSSGASGSPPDTQYF	TGTGCCAGCAGTGACTCGAGCGGGGCGAGCGGGTCCCCCCCAGATACGCAGTATTTT
TRBV5-1	once	TRBJ2-1	TRBD1	CASSLGQGPYNEQFF	TGCGCCAGCAGCTTGGGACAGGGACCCTACAATGAGCAGTTCTTC
TRBV5-1	NA	TRBJ2-7	NA	CASSADSSVLYEQYF	TGCGCCAGCAGCGCTGACTCTAGCGTTCTCTACGAGCAGTACTTC
TRBV14	NA	TRBJ2-2	TRBD2	CASSPDSGAGELFF	TGTGCCAGCAGTCCCGACAGCGGGGCCGGGGAGCTGTTTTTT